Sequencing of this TCR beta chain was carried out in a study of beta chain features in type 1 diabetes. Trimming took off 1 base at V and 1 base at J, with 15 bases between the two ends. The CDR3 covers 17 residues. Per the germline V gene, CDR1 is LGHNA and CDR2 is YSLEER. Expressed TCRB transcripts were sequenced, since all the RNA that had been isolated was reverse transcribed. Method: immunoSEQ multiplex PCR; TCRdb's copy keeps in-frame clones and lacks some. The sample holds about 340,000 clones, roughly 13% seen once. General study findings and limits: Among patients with Type 1 diabetes, TCRB CDR3s were moderately but significantly shorter in every one of the four CD4+ subsets. Shorter templates may be favored by PCR, equally so in patients and controls. A definitive answer on HLA type influencing TCRB rearrangement was not reached here.

This clone has just a few counts. As yet, its antigen is unknown. Via CD45RO/CCR7/CD25/CD127/CD95/CD27, cells of the CD4+ naive, central memory, regulatory and stem cell-like memory subsets were sorted. The TCR was taken from a woman in her late teens or twenties with type 1 diabetes. The chain uses TRBV4-3 and TRBJ2-3; D unresolved. The specimen sequenced was naive CD4+ T cells from blood. The CDR3 region is CASSQGAGSVRTDTQYF. The DNA for the CDR3 is TGCGCCAGCAGCCAAGGAGCCGGGTCGGTCCGCACAGATACGCAGTATTTT.